This paragraph reports one TCR beta chain. Its cognate antigen is unknown. The data derive from a study of post-analysis software for immune sequencing data. The wider study: Patients with relapsing-remitting, secondary progressive and progressive-relapsing multiple sclerosis courses were all represented. Study-wide results and caveats: Significantly lower normalized Chao1 diversity was found in patients with multiple sclerosis relative to controls. The authors found that F measure strongly co-clustered same-batch samples.

Included in the TCR beta cDNA libraries were unique molecular identifiers. Starting from about 0.98 to 11 million T cells, the study yielded about 500,000 cDNA molecules. TCRdb ran MiXCR on the PCR reads and lists one entry per CDR3 protein. Of fewer than 850,000 distinct CDR3 sequences detected, under 60% appear once; the ten largest clones hold 4.9%. The material sequenced was blood. The sequence came from a girl between 5 and 17 years old with multiple sclerosis.

The CDR3 DNA reads as TGTGCCAGCAGTCCCCTCCGGGCAGCCAATGAGCAGTTCTTC. Residues: CASSPLRAANEQFF. V and J are TRBV12-3 or TRBV12-4 and TRBJ2-1; D is ambiguous. This CDR3 region has 14 residues. The V and J ends lost 5 bases and 6 bases respectively, with 14 bases between them.